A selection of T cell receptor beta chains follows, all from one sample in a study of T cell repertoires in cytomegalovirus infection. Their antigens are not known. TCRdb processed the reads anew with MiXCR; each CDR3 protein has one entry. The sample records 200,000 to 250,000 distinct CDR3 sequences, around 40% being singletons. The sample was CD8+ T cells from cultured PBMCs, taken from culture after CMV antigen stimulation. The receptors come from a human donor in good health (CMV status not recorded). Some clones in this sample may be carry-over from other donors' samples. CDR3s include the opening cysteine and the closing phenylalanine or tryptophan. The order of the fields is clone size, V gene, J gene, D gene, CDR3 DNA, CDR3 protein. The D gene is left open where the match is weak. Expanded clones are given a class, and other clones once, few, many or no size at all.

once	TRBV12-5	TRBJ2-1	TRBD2	TGTGCTAGTTGGGCTAGCGGGTACAATGAGCAGTTCTTC	CASWASGYNEQFF
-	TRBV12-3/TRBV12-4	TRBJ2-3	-	TGTGCCAGCAGTTTAGCGATCCAGGGGTCAGATACGCAGTATTTT	CASSLAIQGSDTQYF
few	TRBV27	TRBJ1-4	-	TGTGCCAGCAAGCACTTAGGGGCAGGAGGAGATGAAAAACTGTTTTTT	CASKHLGAGGDEKLFF
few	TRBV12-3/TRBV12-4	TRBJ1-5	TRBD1	TGTGCCAGCAGTCGGACAGGGCGCAATCAGCCCCAGCATTTT	CASSRTGRNQPQHF
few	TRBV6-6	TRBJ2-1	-	TGTGCCAGCAGTTACCATCAGGGTAGGTTGTTCTTC	CASSYHQGRLFF
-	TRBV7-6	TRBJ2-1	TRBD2	TGTGCCAGCAGCCTGACCGGGACTAGCGGCTACAATGAGCAGTTCTTC	CASSLTGTSGYNEQFF
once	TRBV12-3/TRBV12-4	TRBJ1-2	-	TGTGCCAGAAGCGTTGGATTCGAATATGGCTACACCTTC	CARSVGFEYGYTF
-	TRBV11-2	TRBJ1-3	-	TGTGCCAGCAGCCTCACTTATAGGGGAGGAAACACCATATATTTT	CASSLTYRGGNTIYF
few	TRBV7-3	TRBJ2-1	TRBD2	TGTGCCAGCAGCTGGCGGGAGACGCCCAATGAGCAGTTCTTC	CASSWRETPNEQFF
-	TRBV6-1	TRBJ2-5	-	TGTGCCAGCAGTGAATGGCAGAAAGAGACCCAGTACTTC	CASSEWQKETQYF
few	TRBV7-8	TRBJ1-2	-	TGTGCCAGCAGCTTCCGGACAACGAACTATGGCTACACCTTC	CASSFRTTNYGYTF
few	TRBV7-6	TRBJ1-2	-	TGTGCCAGCAGCCCTTACGAGGGGAGTGGCTACACCTTC	CASSPYEGSGYTF
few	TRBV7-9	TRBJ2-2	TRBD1	TGTGCCAGCAGCCTAAGGGACGCCCCCGGACAGGGGTTAGTAACCGGGGAGCTGTTTTTT	CASSLRDAPGQGLVTGELFF
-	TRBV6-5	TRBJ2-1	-	TGTGCCAGCAGTTACTCATCCAGGTCCTACAATGAGCAGTTCTTC	CASSYSSRSYNEQFF
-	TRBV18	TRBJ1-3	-	TGTGCCAGCTCACCACCGGAGGGCCCCGCGGACACCATATATTTT	CASSPPEGPADTIYF
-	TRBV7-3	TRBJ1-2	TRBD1	TGTGCCACTTACAGGGGGCGCAACTATGGCTACACCTTC	CATYRGRNYGYTF
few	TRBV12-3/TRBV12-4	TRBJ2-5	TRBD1	TGTGCCAGCAGTTTGGGGACAGGGGGCGCCCCCCAGTACTTC	CASSLGTGGAPQYF
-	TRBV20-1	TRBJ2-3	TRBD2	TGCAGTGCTCCCGGGACTAGCTCAGATACGCAGTATTTT	CSAPGTSSDTQYF
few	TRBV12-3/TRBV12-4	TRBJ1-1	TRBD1	TGTGCCAGCAGCCATAAGGACAGGGGGGCGACTGAAGCTTTCTTT	CASSHKDRGATEAFF
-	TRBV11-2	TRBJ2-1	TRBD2	TGTGCCAGCACCCTCATTGGACTAGCGGGCTCCTACAATGTGCAGTTCTTC	CASTLIGLAGSYNVQFF
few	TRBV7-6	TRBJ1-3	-	TGTGCCAGCAGCCAGGACCCTGACACCATATATTTT	CASSQDPDTIYF
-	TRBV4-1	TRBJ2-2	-	TGCGCCAGCAGCCTCCGGGAGGAGCTGTTTTTT	CASSLREELFF
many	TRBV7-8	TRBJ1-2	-	TGTGCCAGCAGCTCCCTGACAGAGAATATCTATGGCTACACCTTC	CASSSLTENIYGYTF
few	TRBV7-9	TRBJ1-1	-	TGTGCCAGCAGCCGGCAAGCACAGGGTCCCACTGAAGCTTTCTTT	CASSRQAQGPTEAFF
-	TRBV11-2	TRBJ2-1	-	TGTGCCAGCAGCTCTATCCTAGCTAATGAGCAGTTCTTC	CASSSILANEQFF
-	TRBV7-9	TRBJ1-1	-	TGTGCCAGCAGCTTCTCACAGGGAGACACTGAAGCTTTCTTT	CASSFSQGDTEAFF
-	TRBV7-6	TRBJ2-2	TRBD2	TGTGCCAGCAGCTCTTCCCCGCCGGGACTAGGGACCGGGGAGCTGTTTTTT	CASSSSPPGLGTGELFF
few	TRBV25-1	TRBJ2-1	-	TGTGCCAGCAGTGTGGGAAAGGAGCAGTTCTTC	CASSVGKEQFF
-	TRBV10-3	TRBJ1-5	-	TGTGCCATCAGTGAGTCAGGGAGGGGGTCTCAGCCCCAGCATTTT	CAISESGRGSQPQHF
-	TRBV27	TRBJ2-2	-	TGTGCCAGCAGTCCGTCGGGGGCGAACACCGGGGAGCTGTTTTTT	CASSPSGANTGELFF
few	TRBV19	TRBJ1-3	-	TGTGCCAGTAGATGGACAGTCTCTGGAAACACCATATATTTT	CASRWTVSGNTIYF
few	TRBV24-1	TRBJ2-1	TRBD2	TGTGCCACCAGTGACCCTTACAATAGCGGGAGCGTCGGTGAGCAGTTCTTC	CATSDPYNSGSVGEQFF
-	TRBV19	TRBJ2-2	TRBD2	TGTGCCATCCACCAGGGAGGGAACGCCGGGGAGCTGTTTTTT	CAIHQGGNAGELFF